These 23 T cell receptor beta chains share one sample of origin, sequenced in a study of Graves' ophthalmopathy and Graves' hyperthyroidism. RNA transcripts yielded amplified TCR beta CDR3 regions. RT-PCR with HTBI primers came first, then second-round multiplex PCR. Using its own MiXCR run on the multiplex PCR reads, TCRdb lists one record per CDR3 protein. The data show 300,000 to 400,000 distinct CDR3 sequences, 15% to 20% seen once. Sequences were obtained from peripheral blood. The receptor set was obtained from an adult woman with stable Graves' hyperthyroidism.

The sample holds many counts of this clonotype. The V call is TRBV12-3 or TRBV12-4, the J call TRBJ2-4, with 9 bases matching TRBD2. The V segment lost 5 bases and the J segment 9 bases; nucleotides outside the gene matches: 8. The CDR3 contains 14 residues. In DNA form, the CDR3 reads TGTGCCAGCAGTCCCGGCGGGAGGGGAGGCATTCAGTACTTC. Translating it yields CASSPGGRGGIQYF.

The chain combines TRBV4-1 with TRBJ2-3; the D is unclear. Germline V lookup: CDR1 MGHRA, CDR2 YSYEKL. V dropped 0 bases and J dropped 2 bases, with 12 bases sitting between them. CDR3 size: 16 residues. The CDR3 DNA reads TGCGCCAGCAGCCAAGAAGGTTCGGGTTTCACAGATACGCAGTATTTT. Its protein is CASSQEGSGFTDTQYF.

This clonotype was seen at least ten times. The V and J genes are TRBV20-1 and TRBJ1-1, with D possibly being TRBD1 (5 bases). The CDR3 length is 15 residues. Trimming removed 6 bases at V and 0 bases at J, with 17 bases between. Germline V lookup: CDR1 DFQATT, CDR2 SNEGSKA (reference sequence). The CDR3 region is CSAHPIDSLNTEAFF. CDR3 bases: TGCAGTGCGCACCCGATAGACAGCCTGAACACTGAAGCTTTCTTT.

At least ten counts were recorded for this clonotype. The CDR3 sequence is CASSLRTGGPYEQYF. The CDR3 DNA sequence: TGTGCCAGCAGTTTAAGGACAGGGGGGCCCTACGAGCAGTACTTC. This chain connects TRBV12-3 or TRBV12-4 to TRBJ2-7; the match to TRBD1 covers 10 bases. J was trimmed by 2 bases and V by 2 bases; bases with no gene match: 3. This CDR3 has 15 amino acids.

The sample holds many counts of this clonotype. The DNA of the CDR3 is TGCAGTGCTAGACTCTTTGGAGCGGAGAAAGAGACCCAGTACTTC. It translates to CSARLFGAEKETQYF. The genes are TRBV20-1 and TRBJ2-5; D is possibly TRBD2 (5 bases). V lost 2 bases and J 3 bases, leaving 16 bases between the germline ends. CDR1 DFQATT and CDR2 SNEGSKA come from the germline V gene (reference sequence). The CDR3 loop spans 15 amino acids.

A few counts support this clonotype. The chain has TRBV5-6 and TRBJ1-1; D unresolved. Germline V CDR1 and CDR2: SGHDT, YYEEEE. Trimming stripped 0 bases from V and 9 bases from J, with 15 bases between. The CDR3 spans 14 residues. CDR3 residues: CASSLAALPSKAFF. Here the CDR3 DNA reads TGTGCCAGCAGCTTGGCGGCTTTGCCATCTAAAGCTTTCTTT. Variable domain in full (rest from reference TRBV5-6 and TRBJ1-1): DAGVTQSPTHLIKTRGQQVTLRCSPKSGHDTVSWYQQALGQGPQFIFQYYEEEERQRGNFPDRFSGHQFPNYSSELNVNALLLGDSALYLCASSLAALPSKAFFGQGTRLTVV.

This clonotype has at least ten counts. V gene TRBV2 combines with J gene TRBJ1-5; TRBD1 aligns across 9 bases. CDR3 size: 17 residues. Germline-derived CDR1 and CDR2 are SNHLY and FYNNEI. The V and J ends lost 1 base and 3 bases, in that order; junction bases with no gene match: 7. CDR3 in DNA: TGTGCCAGCAGTGAAGGTCTCGGGACAGGGAACAATCAGCCCCAGCATTTT. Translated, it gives CASSEGLGTGNNQPQHF.

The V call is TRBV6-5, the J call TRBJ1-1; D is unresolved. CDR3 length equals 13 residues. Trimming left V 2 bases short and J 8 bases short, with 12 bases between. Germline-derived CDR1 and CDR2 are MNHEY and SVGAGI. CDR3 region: CASSYQEAKEAFF. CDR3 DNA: TGTGCCAGCAGTTACCAGGAAGCTAAAGAAGCTTTCTTT.

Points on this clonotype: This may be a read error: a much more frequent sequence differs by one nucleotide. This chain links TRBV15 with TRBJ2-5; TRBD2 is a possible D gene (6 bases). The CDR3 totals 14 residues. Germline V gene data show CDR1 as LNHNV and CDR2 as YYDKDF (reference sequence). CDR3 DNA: TGTGCCACCAGCAGACCGGGGGTCCAAGAGACCAAGTACTTC. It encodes CATSRPGVQETKYF.

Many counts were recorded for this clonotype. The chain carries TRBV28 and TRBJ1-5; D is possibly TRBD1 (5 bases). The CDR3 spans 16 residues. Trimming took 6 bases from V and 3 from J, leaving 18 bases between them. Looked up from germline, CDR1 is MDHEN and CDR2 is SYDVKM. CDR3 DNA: TGTGCCAGCAGAACAAACATTAGGGGATACAATCAGCCCCAGCATTTT. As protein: CASRTNIRGYNQPQHF.

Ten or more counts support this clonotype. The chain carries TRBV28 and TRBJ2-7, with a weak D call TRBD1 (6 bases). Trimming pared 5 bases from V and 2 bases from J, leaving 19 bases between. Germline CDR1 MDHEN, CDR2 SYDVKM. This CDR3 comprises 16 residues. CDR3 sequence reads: CASSLQGSTGTYEQYF. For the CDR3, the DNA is TGTGCCAGCAGTCTGCAGGGGTCGACTGGAACCTACGAGCAGTACTTC.

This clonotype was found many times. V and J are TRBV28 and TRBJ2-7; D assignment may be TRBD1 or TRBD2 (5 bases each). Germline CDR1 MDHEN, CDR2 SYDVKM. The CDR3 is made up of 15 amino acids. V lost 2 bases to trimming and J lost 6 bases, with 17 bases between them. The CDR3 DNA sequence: TGTGCCAGCAGTTTAGTATGGGGGAAGTGGAGCGAGCAGTACTTC. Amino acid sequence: CASSLVWGKWSEQYF.

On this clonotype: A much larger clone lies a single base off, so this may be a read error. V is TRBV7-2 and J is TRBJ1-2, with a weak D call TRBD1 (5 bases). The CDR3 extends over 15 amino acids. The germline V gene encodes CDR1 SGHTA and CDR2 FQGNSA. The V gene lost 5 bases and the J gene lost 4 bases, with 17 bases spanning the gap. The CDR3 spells CASSLSGQSVYGYTF. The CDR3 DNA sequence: TGTGCCAGCAGCCTCTCAGGGCAGTCGGTCTATGGCTACACCTTC.

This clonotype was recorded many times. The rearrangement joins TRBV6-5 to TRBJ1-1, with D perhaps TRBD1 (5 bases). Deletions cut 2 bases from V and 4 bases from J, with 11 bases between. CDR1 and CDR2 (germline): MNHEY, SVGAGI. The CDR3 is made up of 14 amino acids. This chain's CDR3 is CASSYMLGGTEAFF. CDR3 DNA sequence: TGTGCCAGCAGTTACATGCTGGGGGGCACTGAAGCTTTCTTT.

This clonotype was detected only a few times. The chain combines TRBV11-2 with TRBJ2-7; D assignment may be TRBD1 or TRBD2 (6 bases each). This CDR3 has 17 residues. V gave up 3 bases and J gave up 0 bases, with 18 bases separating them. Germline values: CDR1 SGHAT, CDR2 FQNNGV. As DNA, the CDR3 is TGTGCCAGCAGCTTCGGTACCGGGGGCCTAAGCTCCTACGAGCAGTACTTC. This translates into CASSFGTGGLSSYEQYF.

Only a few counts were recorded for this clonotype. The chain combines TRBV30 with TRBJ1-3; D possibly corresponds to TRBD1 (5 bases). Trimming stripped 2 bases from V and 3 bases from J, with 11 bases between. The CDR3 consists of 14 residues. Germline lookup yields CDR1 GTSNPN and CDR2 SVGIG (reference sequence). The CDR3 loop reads CAWSRWGSGNTIYF. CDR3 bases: TGTGCCTGGAGTCGCTGGGGCAGTGGAAACACCATATATTTT.

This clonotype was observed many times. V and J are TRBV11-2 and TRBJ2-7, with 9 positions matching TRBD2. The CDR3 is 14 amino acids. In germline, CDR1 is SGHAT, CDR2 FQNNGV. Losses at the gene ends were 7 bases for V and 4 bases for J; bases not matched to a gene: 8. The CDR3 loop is CASTSRGLAYEQYF. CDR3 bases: TGTGCCAGCACCTCTAGGGGACTAGCATACGAGCAGTACTTC.

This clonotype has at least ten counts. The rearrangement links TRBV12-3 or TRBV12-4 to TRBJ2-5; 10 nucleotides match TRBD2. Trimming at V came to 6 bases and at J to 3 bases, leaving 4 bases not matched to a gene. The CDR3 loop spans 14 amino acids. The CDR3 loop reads CASSQLAGKETQYF. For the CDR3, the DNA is TGTGCCAGCAGCCAACTAGCGGGAAAAGAGACCCAGTACTTC.

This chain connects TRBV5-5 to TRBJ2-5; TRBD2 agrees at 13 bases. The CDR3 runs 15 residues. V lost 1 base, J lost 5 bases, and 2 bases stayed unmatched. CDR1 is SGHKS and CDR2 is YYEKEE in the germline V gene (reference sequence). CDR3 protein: CASSLSTSGRETQYF. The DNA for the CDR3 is TGTGCCAGCAGCTTGTCGACTAGCGGGAGGGAGACCCAGTACTTC. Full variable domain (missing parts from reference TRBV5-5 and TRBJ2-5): DAGVTQSPTHLIKTRGQQVTLRCSPISGHKSVSWYQQVLGQGPQFIFQYYEKEERGRGNFPDRFSARQFPNYSSELNVNALLLGDSALYLCASSLSTSGRETQYFGPGTRLLVL.

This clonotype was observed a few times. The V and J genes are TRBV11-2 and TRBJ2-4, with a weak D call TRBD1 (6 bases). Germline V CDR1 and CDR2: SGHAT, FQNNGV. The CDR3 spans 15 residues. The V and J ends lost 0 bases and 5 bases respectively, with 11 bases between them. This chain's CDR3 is CASSLDRGGQNIQYF. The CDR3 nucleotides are TGTGCCAGCAGCTTAGACAGGGGTGGTCAAAACATTCAGTACTTC. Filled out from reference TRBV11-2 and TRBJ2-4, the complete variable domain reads EAGVAQSPRYKIIEKRQSVAFWCNPISGHATLYWYQQILGQGPKLLIQFQNNGVVDDSQLPKDRFSAERLKGVDSTLKIQPAKLEDSAVYLCASSLDRGGQNIQYFGAGTRLSVL.

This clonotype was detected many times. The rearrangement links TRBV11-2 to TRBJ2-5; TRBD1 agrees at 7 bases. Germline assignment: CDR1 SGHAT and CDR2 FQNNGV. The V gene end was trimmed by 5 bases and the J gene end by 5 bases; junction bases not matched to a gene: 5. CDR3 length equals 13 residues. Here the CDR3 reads CASSKGARETQYF. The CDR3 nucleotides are TGTGCCAGCAGCAAGGGGGCGAGGGAGACCCAGTACTTC.

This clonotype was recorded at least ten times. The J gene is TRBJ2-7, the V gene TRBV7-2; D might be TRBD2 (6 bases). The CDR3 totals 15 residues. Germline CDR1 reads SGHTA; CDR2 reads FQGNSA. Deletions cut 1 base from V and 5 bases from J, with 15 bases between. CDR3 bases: TGTGCCAGCAGCTTAGAGTCCCCGGGGAGGAACGAGCAGTACTTC. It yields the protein CASSLESPGRNEQYF.

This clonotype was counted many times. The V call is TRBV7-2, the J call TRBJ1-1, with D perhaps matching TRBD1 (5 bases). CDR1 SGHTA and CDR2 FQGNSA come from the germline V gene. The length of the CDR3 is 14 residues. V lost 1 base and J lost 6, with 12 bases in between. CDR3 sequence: CASSLEGQRAEAFF. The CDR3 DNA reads TGTGCCAGCAGCTTAGAGGGGCAGAGGGCTGAAGCTTTCTTT.